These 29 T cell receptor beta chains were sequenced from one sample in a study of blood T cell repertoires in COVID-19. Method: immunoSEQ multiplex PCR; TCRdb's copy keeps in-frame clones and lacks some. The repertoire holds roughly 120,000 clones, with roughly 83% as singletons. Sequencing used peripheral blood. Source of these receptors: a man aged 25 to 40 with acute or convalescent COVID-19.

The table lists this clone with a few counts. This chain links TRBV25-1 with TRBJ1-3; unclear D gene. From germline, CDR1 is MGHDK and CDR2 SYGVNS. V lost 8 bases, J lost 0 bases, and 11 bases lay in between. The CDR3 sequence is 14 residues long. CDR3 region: CASSRGLSGNTIYF. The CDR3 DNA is TGTGCCAGCTCCAGAGGCCTCTCTGGAAACACCATATATTTT. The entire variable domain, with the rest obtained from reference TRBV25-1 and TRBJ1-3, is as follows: EADIYQTPRYLVIGTGKKITLECSQTMGHDKMYWYQQDPGMELHLIHYSYGVNSTEKGDLSSESTVSRIRTEHFPLTLESARPSHTSQYLCASSRGLSGNTIYFGEGSWLTVV.

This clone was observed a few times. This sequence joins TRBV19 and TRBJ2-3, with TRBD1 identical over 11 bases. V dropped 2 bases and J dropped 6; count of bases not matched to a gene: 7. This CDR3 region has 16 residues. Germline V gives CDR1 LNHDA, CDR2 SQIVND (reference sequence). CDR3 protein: CASSIHTGTGGDTQYF. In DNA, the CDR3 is TGTGCCAGTAGTATACACACCGGGACAGGGGGGGATACGCAGTATTTT.

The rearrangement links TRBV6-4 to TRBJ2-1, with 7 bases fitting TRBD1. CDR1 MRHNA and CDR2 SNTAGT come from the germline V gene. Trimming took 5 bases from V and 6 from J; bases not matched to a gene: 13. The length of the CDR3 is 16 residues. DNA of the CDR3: TGTGCCAGCAGTAAGACAGGGAATACTGGAAGCAATGAGCAGTTCTTC. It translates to CASSKTGNTGSNEQFF.

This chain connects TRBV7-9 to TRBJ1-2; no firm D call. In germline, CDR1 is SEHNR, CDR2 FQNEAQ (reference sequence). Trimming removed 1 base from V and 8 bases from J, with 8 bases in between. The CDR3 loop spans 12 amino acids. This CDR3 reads CASSLGGDGYTF. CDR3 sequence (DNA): TGTGCCAGCAGCTTAGGGGGAGACGGCTACACCTTC. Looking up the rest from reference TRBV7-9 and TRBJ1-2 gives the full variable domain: DTGVSQNPRHKITKRGQNVTFRCDPISEHNRLYWYRQTLGQGPEFLTYFQNEAQLEKSRLLSDRFSAERPKGSFSTLEIQRTEQGDSAMYLCASSLGGDGYTFGSGTRLTVV.

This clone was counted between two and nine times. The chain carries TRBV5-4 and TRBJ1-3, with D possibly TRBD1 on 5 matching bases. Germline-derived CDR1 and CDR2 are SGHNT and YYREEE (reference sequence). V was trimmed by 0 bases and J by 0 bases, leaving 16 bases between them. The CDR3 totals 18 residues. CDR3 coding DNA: TGTGCCAGCAGCTTGGGACCGGGAGAGGGGAGCTCTGGAAACACCATATATTTT. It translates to CASSLGPGEGSSGNTIYF.

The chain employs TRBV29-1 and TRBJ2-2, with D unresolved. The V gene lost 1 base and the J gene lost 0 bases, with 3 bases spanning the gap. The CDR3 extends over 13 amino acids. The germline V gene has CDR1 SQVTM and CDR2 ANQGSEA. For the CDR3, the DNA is TGCAGCGTTGAAGGGCCGAACACCGGGGAGCTGTTTTTT. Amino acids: CSVEGPNTGELFF.

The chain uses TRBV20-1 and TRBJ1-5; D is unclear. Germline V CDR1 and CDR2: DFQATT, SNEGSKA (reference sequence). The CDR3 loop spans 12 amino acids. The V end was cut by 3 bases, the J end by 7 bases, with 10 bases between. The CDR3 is CSASFGTQPQHF. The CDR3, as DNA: TGCAGTGCTAGTTTTGGCACCCAGCCCCAGCATTTT.

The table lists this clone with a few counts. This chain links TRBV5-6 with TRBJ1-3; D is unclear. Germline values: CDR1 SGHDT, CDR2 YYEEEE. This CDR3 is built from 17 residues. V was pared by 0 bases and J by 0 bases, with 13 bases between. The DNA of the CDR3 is TGTGCCAGCAGCTTGGGTCCACTGCCCCACTCTGGAAACACCATATATTTT. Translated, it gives CASSLGPLPHSGNTIYF.

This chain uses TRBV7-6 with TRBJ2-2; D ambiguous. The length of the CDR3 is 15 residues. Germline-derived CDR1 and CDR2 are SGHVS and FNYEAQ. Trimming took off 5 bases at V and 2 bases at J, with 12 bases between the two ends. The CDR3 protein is CASSPQDYNTGELFF. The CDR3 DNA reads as TGTGCCAGCAGCCCTCAGGATTACAACACCGGGGAGCTGTTTTTT.

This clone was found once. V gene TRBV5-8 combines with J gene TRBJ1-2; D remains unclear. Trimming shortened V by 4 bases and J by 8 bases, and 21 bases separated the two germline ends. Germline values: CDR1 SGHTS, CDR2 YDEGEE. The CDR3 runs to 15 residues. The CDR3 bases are TGTGCCAGCAGCCCTTGGTCCGAATCGGTATGGGGCTACACCTTC. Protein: CASSPWSESVWGYTF.

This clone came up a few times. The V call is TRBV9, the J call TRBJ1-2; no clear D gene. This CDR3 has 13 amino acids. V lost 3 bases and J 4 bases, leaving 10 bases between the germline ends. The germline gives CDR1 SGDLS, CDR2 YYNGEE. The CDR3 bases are TGTGCCAGCAGCGCGGGTTTAGGCTATGGCTACACCTTC. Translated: CASSAGLGYGYTF.

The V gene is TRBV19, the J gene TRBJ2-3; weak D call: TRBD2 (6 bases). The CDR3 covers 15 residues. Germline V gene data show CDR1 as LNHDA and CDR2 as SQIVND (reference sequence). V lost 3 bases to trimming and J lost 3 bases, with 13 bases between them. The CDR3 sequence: CASSIGGGLTDTQYF. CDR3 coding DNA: TGTGCCAGTAGTATTGGTGGGGGGTTAACAGATACGCAGTATTTT.

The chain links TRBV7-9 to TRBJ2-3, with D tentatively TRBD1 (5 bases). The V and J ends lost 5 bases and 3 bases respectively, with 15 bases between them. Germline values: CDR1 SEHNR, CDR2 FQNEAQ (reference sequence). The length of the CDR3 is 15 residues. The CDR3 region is CASSNAGYRTDTQYF. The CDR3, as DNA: TGTGCCAGCAGCAACGCAGGGTACAGGACAGATACGCAGTATTTT.

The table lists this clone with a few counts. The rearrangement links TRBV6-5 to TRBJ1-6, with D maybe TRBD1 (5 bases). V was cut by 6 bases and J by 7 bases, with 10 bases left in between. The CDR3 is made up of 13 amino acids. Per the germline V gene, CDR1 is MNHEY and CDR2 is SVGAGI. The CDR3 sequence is CASSPGENSPLHF. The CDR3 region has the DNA TGTGCCAGCAGCCCGGGGGAAAATTCACCCCTCCACTTT.

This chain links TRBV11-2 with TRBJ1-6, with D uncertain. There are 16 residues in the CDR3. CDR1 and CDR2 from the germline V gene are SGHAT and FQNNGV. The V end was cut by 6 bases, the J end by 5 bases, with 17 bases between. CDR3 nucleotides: TGTGCCAGCAGTCATATAAATAGATTAGATAATTCACCCCTCCACTTT. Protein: CASSHINRLDNSPLHF.

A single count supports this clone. Written as DNA, the CDR3 is TGTGCCAGCAGTTCTCTAAGCGGAACCACCGCCGTGTACAATGAGCAGTTCTTC. Translated: CASSSLSGTTAVYNEQFF. The chain couples TRBV7-9 to TRBJ2-1; a possible D gene is TRBD2 (5 bases). The CDR3 runs to 18 residues. The germline gives CDR1 SEHNR, CDR2 FQNEAQ (reference sequence). The V end was cut by 6 bases, the J end by 4 bases, with 25 bases between.

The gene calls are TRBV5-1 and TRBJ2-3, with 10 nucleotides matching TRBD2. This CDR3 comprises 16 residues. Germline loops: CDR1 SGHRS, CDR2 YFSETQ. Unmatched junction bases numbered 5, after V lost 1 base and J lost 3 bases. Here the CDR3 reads CASSLRASGRTDTQYF. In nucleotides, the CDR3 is TGCGCCAGCAGCTTGCGGGCTAGCGGGAGAACAGATACGCAGTATTTT. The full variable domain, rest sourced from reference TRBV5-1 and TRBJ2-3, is KAGVTQTPRYLIKTRGQQVTLSCSPISGHRSVSWYQQTPGQGLQFLFEYFSETQRNKGNFPGRFSGRQFSNSRSEMNVSTLELGDSALYLCASSLRASGRTDTQYFGPGTRLTVL.

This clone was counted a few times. CDR3 sequence: CASRDPGLNYEQYF. CDR3 sequence (DNA): TGTGCCAGCAGAGACCCGGGACTGAACTACGAGCAGTACTTC. J is TRBJ2-7 and V is TRBV6-6; D might be TRBD2 (6 bases). This CDR3 contains 14 residues. Trimming shortened V by 6 bases and J by 3 bases, and 15 bases separated the two germline ends. CDR1 is MNHNY, CDR2 SVGAGI, per germline (reference sequence).

In nucleotides, the CDR3 is TGTGCCAGCAGCCCCGGAAGACAGGCCCCTGAAGCTTTCTTT. It is translated as CASSPGRQAPEAFF. The gene calls are TRBV3-1 (or the pseudogene TRBV3-2) and TRBJ1-1; D is possibly TRBD1 (6 bases). Trimming removed 4 bases from V and 6 bases from J, with 15 bases in between. The CDR3 sequence is 14 residues long. Germline V gives CDR1 LGHDT, CDR2 YNNKEL (reference sequence).

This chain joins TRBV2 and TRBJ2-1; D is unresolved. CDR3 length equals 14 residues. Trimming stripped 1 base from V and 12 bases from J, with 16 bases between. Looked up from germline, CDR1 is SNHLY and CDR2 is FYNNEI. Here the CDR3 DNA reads TGTGCCAGCAGTGAAGGGCTAACACGGGTTGCGCAGTTCTTC. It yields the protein CASSEGLTRVAQFF.

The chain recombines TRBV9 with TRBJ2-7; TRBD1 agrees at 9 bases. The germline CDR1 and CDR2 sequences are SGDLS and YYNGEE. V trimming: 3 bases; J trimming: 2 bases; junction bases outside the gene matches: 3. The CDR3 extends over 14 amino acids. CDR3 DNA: TGTGCCAGCAGCGCCGGGACAGGGCCCTACGAGCAGTACTTC. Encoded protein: CASSAGTGPYEQYF.

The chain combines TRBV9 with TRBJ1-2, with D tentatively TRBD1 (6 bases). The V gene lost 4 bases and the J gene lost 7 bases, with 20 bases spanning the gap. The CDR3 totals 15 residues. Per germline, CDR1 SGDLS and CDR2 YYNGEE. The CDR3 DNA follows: TGTGCCAGCAGCCCCGAACCCAGGGGTGAGACTGGCTACACCTTC. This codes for CASSPEPRGETGYTF.

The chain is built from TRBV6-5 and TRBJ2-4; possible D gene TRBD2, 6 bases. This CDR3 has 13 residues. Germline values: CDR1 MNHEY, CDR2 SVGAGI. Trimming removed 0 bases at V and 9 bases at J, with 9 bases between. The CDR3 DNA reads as TGTGCCAGCAGTTACTCGGGGGGAGGCATTCAGTACTTC. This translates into CASSYSGGGIQYF.

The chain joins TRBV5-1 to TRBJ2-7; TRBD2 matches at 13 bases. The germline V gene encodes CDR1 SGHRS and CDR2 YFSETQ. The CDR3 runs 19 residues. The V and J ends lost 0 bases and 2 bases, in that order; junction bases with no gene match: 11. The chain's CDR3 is CASSLAPGLAGAFTYEQYF. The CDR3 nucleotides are TGCGCCAGCAGCTTGGCCCCCGGACTAGCGGGGGCCTTCACCTACGAGCAGTACTTC.

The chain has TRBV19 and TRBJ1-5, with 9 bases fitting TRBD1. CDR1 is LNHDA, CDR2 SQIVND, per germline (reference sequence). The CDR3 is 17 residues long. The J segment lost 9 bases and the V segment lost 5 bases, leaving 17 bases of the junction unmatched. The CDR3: CASSLTLGQGPQGPQHF. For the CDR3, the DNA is TGTGCCAGTAGTTTAACCCTTGGACAGGGGCCGCAGGGGCCCCAGCATTTT.

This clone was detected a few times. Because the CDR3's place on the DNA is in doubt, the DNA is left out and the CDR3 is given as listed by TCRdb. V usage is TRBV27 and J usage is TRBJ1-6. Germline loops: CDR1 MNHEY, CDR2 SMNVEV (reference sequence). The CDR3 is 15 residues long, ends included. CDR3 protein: CASSTSGLRNSPLHF.

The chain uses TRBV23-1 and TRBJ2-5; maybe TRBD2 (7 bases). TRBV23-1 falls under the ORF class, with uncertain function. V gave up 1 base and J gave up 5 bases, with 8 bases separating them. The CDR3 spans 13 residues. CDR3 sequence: CASSQWGGETQYF. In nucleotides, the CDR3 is TGCGCCAGCAGTCAATGGGGGGGCGAGACCCAGTACTTC.

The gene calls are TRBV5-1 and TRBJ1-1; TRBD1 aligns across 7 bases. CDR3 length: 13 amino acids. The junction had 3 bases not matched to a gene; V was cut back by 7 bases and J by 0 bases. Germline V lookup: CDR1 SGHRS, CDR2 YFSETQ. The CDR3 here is CASVGQMNTEAFF. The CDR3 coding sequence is TGCGCCAGCGTGGGACAGATGAACACTGAAGCTTTCTTT.

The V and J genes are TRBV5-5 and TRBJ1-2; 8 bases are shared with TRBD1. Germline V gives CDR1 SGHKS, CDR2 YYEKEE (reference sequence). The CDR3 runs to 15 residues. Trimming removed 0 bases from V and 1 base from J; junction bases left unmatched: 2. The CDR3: CASSLGGQGNYGYTF. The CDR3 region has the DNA TGTGCCAGCAGCTTGGGAGGACAGGGTAACTATGGCTACACCTTC.